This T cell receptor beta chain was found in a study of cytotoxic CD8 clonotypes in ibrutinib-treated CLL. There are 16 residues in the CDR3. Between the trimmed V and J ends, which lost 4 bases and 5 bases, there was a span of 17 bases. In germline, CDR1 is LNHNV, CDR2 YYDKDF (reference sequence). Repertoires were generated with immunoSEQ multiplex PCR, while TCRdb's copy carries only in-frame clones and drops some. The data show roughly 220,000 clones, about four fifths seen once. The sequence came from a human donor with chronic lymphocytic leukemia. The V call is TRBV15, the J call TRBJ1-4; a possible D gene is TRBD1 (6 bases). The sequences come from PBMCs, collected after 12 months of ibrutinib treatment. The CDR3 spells CATSIPQRGANEKLFF. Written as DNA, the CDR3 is TGTGCCACCAGCATCCCACAAAGGGGGGCGAATGAAAAACTGTTTTTT.